This TCR beta chain was captured by sequencing in a study of CD8+ T cells in alopecia areata. Study-level results: Tofacitinib yielded significantly lower scalp clonality and fewer expanded CD8+ clones among the top 100. Just one nonresponder means the tie between baseline CD8+ expansion and response stays uncertain.

Details on this clone: Its specificity is not known.

The V gene lost 1 base and the J gene lost 3 bases, with 6 bases spanning the gap. Germline CDR1 is GTSNPN and CDR2 is SVGIG (reference sequence). This CDR3 has 12 amino acids. RNA was extracted and reverse transcribed into cDNA as the sequencing template. Assay used: immunoSEQ multiplex PCR; TCRdb lists only in-frame clones, some missing. This repertoire shows about 200,000 clones, 50% to 60% found once; its top ten account for 3% to 3.5%. This sample's treatment: oral pan-JAK inhibitor, 5-10 mg twice daily. The sequenced sample was CD4+ T cells sorted from blood, obtained at week 4, from a patient treated with tofacitinib. This TCR derives from a human donor with alopecia areata. This chain joins TRBV30 and TRBJ2-5; D is undetermined. The DNA for the CDR3 is TGTGCCTGGAGTGCATTTGAAGAGACCCAGTACTTC. Its translation is CAWSAFEETQYF.